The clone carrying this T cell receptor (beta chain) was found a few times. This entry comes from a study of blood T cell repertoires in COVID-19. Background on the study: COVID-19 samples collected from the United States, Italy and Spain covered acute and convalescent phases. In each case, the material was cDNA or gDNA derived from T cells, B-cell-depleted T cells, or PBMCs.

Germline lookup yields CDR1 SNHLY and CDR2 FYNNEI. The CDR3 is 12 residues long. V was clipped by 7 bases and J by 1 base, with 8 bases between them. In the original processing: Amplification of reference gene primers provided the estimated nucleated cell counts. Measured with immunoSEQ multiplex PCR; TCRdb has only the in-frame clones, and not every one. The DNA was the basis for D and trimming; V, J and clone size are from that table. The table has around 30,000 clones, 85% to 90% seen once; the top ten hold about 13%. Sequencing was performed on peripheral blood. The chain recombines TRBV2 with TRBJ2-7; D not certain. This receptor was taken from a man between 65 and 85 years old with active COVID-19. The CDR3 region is CASNKLSYEQYF. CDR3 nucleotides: TGTGCCAGCAATAAACTTTCCTACGAGCAGTACTTC.